This entry concerns a single T cell receptor (beta chain). These data originate in a study of control samples from healthy donors and cancer patients. The protocol was immunoSEQ multiplex PCR, while the TCRdb copy is restricted to in-frame clones and leaves out a portion. The table lists fewer than 200,000 clones, 88% of them singletons. This receptor was taken from a woman aged 30 to 39 in good health. Material for sequencing was blood.

CDR3 sequence reads: CASSQDRDRGRGYTF. Here the CDR3 DNA reads TGCGCCAGCAGCCAAGATCGGGACAGGGGGCGCGGCTACACCTTC. V usage is TRBV4-1 and J usage is TRBJ1-2, with 12 positions matching TRBD1. The germline gives CDR1 MGHRA, CDR2 YSYEKL. There are 15 residues in the CDR3. With V trimmed by 0 bases and J by 8 bases, 4 bases remained unmatched.